Shown below are 22 T cell receptor beta chains from a single sample sequenced in a study of blood T cell repertoires in COVID-19. The method was immunoSEQ multiplex PCR; TCRdb's version includes in-frame clones alone and lacks a portion of them. The sample shows tens of thousands of clones, about 87% of them seen only once. The sample consisted of peripheral blood. Receptors were obtained from a human donor with acute or convalescent COVID-19. The donor label of this sample is uncertain.

V and J are TRBV2 and TRBJ2-3, with TRBD1 matching over 9 bases. Germline V gene sequence: CDR1 SNHLY, CDR2 FYNNEI. Trimming took 5 bases from V and 11 from J; bases not matched to a gene: 14. The CDR3 contains 15 residues. CDR3 sequence reads: CASSPDRGGFSGQYF. Written as DNA, the CDR3 is TGTGCCAGCAGTCCGGACAGGGGAGGTTTTAGCGGGCAGTATTTT.

The J gene is TRBJ2-7, the V gene TRBV6-1; TRBD2 might be the D (6 bases). Germline loops: CDR1 MNHNS, CDR2 SASEGT. The length of the CDR3 is 15 residues. The V gene lost 1 base and the J gene lost 2 bases, with 12 bases spanning the gap. In DNA form, the CDR3 reads TGTGCCAGCAGTGAAGGCCGGGGGTCTACCTACGAGCAGTACTTC. Protein sequence: CASSEGRGSTYEQYF.

The chain carries TRBV28 and TRBJ2-7; TRBD1 is a possible D gene (7 bases). Germline V gene lookup returns CDR1 MDHEN and CDR2 SYDVKM. The CDR3 sequence is 14 residues long. V lost 4 bases to trimming and J lost 3 bases, with 13 bases between them. The CDR3 DNA sequence: TGTGCCAGCAGTTGGGCGGGACAGCACTACGAGCAGTACTTC. This sequence encodes CASSWAGQHYEQYF. Filled out from reference TRBV28 and TRBJ2-7, the complete variable domain reads DVKVTQSSRYLVKRTGEKVFLECVQDMDHENMFWYRQDPGLGLRLIYFSYDVKMKEKGDIPEGYSVSREKKERFSLILESASTNQTSMYLCASSWAGQHYEQYFGPGTRLTVT.

The V call is TRBV5-1, the J call TRBJ1-2; unclear D gene. V was shortened by 0 bases and J by 1 base, with 13 bases between the two germline ends. Per germline, CDR1 SGHRS and CDR2 YFSETQ. The CDR3 is 16 residues long. The CDR3 DNA follows: TGCGCCAGCAGCTTGGTGTTCCCAGGTGTTAACTATGGCTACACCTTC. It yields the protein CASSLVFPGVNYGYTF.

The chain carries TRBV28 and TRBJ1-6; the match to TRBD1 covers 8 bases. The V and J ends lost 5 bases and 10 bases, in that order; junction bases with no gene match: 10. Per the germline V gene, CDR1 is MDHEN and CDR2 is SYDVKM. This CDR3 spans 15 amino acids. The CDR3 spells CASSAPPQGGSPLHF. In DNA, the CDR3 is TGTGCCAGCAGTGCCCCCCCACAGGGGGGATCACCCCTCCACTTT.

This clone was seen only once. The V call is TRBV12-5, the J call TRBJ2-3; no reliable D call. Trimming removed 7 bases at V and 4 bases at J, with 12 bases between. This CDR3 contains 13 residues. CDR1 is LGHNT and CDR2 is FRNRAP in the germline V gene. CDR3 in amino acids: CASALVGADTQYF. In nucleotides, the CDR3 is TGTGCTAGTGCTTTAGTCGGTGCAGATACGCAGTATTTT.

This chain connects TRBV6-5 to TRBJ1-6; D is unclear. CDR1 MNHEY and CDR2 SVGAGI come from the germline V gene. The CDR3 extends over 15 amino acids. V shed 11 bases and J shed 7 bases, with 21 bases lying between them. The CDR3 coding sequence is TGTGCCGGATCTACCGCGGAGGGAGGGAATTCACCCCTCCACTTT. This translates into CAGSTAEGGNSPLHF.

This chain connects TRBV3-1 (or the pseudogene TRBV3-2) to TRBJ2-1; D might be TRBD1 (6 bases). V lost 5 bases and J 9 bases, leaving 20 bases between the germline ends. The CDR3 totals 15 residues. Germline V gene data show CDR1 as LGHDT and CDR2 as YNNKEL (reference sequence). In nucleotides, the CDR3 is TGTGCCAGCAGCTACACAGACACAGGGAGAGGTGAGCAGTTCTTC. Translation gives CASSYTDTGRGEQFF.

V gene TRBV28 combines with J gene TRBJ1-2; D is perhaps TRBD1 (6 bases). The CDR3 totals 14 residues. Germline loops: CDR1 MDHEN, CDR2 SYDVKM. The ends were cut back, 5 bases at V and 7 bases at J, with 17 bases in the middle. CDR3 sequence (DNA): TGTGCCAGCAGTGGCTACAGGGCTATCGGTGGCTACACCTTC. Protein: CASSGYRAIGGYTF.

J is TRBJ1-1 and V is TRBV4-1, with a possible D match to TRBD1 (5 bases). CDR3 size: 14 residues. CDR1 is MGHRA, CDR2 YSYEKL, per germline. V gave up 7 bases and J gave up 5 bases, with 17 bases separating them. The CDR3 reads CASTLAAGLTEAFF. In DNA form, the CDR3 reads TGCGCCAGCACCCTCGCGGCAGGGTTGACTGAAGCTTTCTTT.

The chain combines TRBV29-1 with TRBJ2-5; a possible D gene is TRBD2 (6 bases). V shed 6 bases and J shed 1 base, with 15 bases lying between them. Germline-derived CDR1 and CDR2 are SQVTM and ANQGSEA. The CDR3 loop spans 14 amino acids. The CDR3 spells CSVAVGGSQETQYF. CDR3 nucleotide sequence: TGCAGCGTCGCGGTGGGGGGAAGCCAAGAGACCCAGTACTTC.

This clone was seen a few times. The rearrangement links TRBV6-5 to TRBJ2-7, with D hard to call. The CDR3 loop spans 11 amino acids. The V gene lost 5 bases and the J gene lost 2 bases, with 4 bases spanning the gap. CDR1 and CDR2 from the germline V gene are MNHEY and SVGAGI. CDR3 region: CASSTPYEQYF. The CDR3 bases are TGTGCCAGCAGTACACCCTACGAGCAGTACTTC.

The gene calls are TRBV11-1 and TRBJ2-7; tentatively, D is TRBD2 (5 bases). Trimming took 6 bases from V and 2 from J, leaving 14 bases between them. The CDR3 runs 14 residues. The germline V gene has CDR1 SGHAT and CDR2 FQDESV (reference sequence). CDR3: CASSSSEGTYEQYF. CDR3 bases: TGTGCCAGCAGTAGTAGTGAGGGAACCTACGAGCAGTACTTC.

The chain joins TRBV25-1 to TRBJ1-2; D possibly corresponds to TRBD1 (5 bases). Germline-derived CDR1 and CDR2 are MGHDK and SYGVNS. This CDR3 is 12 amino acids long. V gave up 2 bases and J gave up 8 bases, with 9 bases separating them. The CDR3 DNA follows: TGTGCCAGCAGTGAAGGGGCGGGGGGCTACACCTTC. It is translated as CASSEGAGGYTF.

V is TRBV5-1 and J is TRBJ2-3; D unclear. CDR3 length equals 15 residues. CDR1 is SGHRS, CDR2 YFSETQ, per germline. V was trimmed by 2 bases and J by 3 bases, leaving 13 bases between them. Written as DNA, the CDR3 is TGCGCCAGCAGCTTAAACACACTACCGACAGATACGCAGTATTTT. This codes for CASSLNTLPTDTQYF.

This chain uses TRBV5-6 with TRBJ2-3; 12 positions match TRBD2. Losses at the gene ends were 5 bases for V and 2 bases for J; bases not matched to a gene: 9. Germline V gene data show CDR1 as SGHDT and CDR2 as YYEEEE. The CDR3 totals 17 residues. The CDR3 DNA follows: TGTGCCAGCAGTCGCGAACTAGCGGGGGGTCTCACAGATACGCAGTATTTT. Translation gives CASSRELAGGLTDTQYF.

This chain joins TRBV7-8 and TRBJ2-7, with D tentatively TRBD1 (6 bases). In germline, CDR1 is SGHVS, CDR2 FQNEAQ. The V gene lost 5 bases and the J gene lost 2 bases, with 10 bases spanning the gap. This CDR3 spans 13 amino acids. CDR3: CASSRTATYEQYF. The CDR3 nucleotides are TGTGCCAGCAGCCGGACAGCAACCTACGAGCAGTACTTC.

V gene TRBV6-5 combines with J gene TRBJ2-7; 10 bases are shared with TRBD1. Germline values: CDR1 MNHEY, CDR2 SVGAGI. The CDR3 length is 13 residues. The V and J ends lost 6 bases and 1 base, in that order; junction bases with no gene match: 0. CDR3 protein: CASRGQGSYEQYF. Here the CDR3 DNA reads TGTGCCAGCAGGGGACAGGGGTCCTACGAGCAGTACTTC.

The genes are TRBV7-8 and TRBJ1-2, with TRBD1 matching 8 bases. The J segment lost 3 bases and the V segment lost 3 bases, leaving 3 bases of the junction unmatched. The CDR3 is 14 residues long. Germline CDR1 is SGHVS and CDR2 is FQNEAQ. CDR3 nucleotides: TGTGCCAGCAGCTTTAACAGGGGGGACTATGGCTACACCTTC. Translated: CASSFNRGDYGYTF.

This rearrangement joins TRBV28 to TRBJ2-6, with a tentative D call TRBD1 (8 bases). V shed 8 bases and J shed 1 base, with 15 bases lying between them. This CDR3 contains 16 residues. The V gene's germline CDR1 is MDHEN and CDR2 SYDVKM. In nucleotides, the CDR3 is TGTGCCAGCGGAGGACAGGGAGGGTCTGGGGCCAACGTCCTGACTTTC. Amino acid sequence: CASGGQGGSGANVLTF.

The genes are TRBV2 and TRBJ1-4; TRBD1 might be the D (6 bases). Trimming removed 3 bases at V and 5 bases at J, with 16 bases between. In germline, CDR1 is SNHLY, CDR2 FYNNEI. CDR3 length: 16 residues. The CDR3 spells CASSENRVGTNEKLFF. CDR3 sequence (DNA): TGTGCCAGCAGTGAGAACAGGGTAGGGACGAATGAAAAACTGTTTTTT.

V gene TRBV12-3 or TRBV12-4 combines with J gene TRBJ1-4, with unresolved D. With 4 bases removed from V and 5 bases from J, the gap between germline ends came to 8 bases. The CDR3 loop spans 13 amino acids. The CDR3 DNA is TGTGCCAGCAGTTGGCAGCGGAATGAAAAACTGTTTTTT. Translating it yields CASSWQRNEKLFF.